The 24 T cell receptor beta chains listed next were all sequenced from one sample in a study of T cell responses to AZD1222 COVID-19 vaccine. Clones were sequenced by immunoSEQ multiplex PCR, and TCRdb holds only the in-frame ones, with some missing. The sample carries 75,000 to 90,000 clones, around 84% recorded once. This specimen consisted of peripheral blood, obtained on day 0 of AZD1222 vaccination. The receptors were gathered from an adult in good health.

This clone was recorded a few times. The CDR3 nucleotides are TGTGCCTGGAGTGTTCTGGGGGAGCAGTTCTTC. Translating gives CAWSVLGEQFF. The rearrangement uses TRBV30 and TRBJ2-1; D gene unclear. Germline V gene data show CDR1 as GTSNPN and CDR2 as SVGIG (reference sequence). The CDR3 has 11 amino acids. V was clipped by 0 bases and J by 10 bases, with 7 bases between them. Together with reference TRBV30 and TRBJ2-1, the CDR3 gives the full variable domain: SQTIHQWPATLVQPVGSPLSLECTVEGTSNPNLYWYRQAAGRGLQLLFYSVGIGQISSEVPQNLSASRPQDRQFILSSKKLLLSDSGFYLCAWSVLGEQFFGPGTRLTVL.

The chain employs TRBV6-5 and TRBJ1-5; 9 positions match TRBD1. Germline CDR1 and CDR2: MNHEY and SVGAGI. V lost 3 bases to trimming and J lost 5 bases; unmatched junction nucleotides: 2. The CDR3 sequence is 14 residues long. CDR3: CASSYGQGYQPQHF. Written as DNA, the CDR3 is TGTGCCAGCAGTTATGGACAGGGGTATCAGCCCCAGCATTTT.

The chain joins TRBV5-1 to TRBJ2-3, with D maybe TRBD2 (5 bases). This CDR3 spans 15 amino acids. Trimming left V 0 bases short and J 6 bases short, with 14 bases between. CDR1 is SGHRS and CDR2 is YFSETQ in the germline V gene. The CDR3 is CASSLGTGLGDTQYF. The DNA for the CDR3 is TGCGCCAGCAGCTTGGGGACGGGGTTAGGGGATACGCAGTATTTT.

This clone occurred a few times. This chain links TRBV6-5 with TRBJ1-2; a weak D match, TRBD1 (5 bases). The V end was cut by 6 bases, the J end by 0 bases, with 11 bases between. Germline values: CDR1 MNHEY, CDR2 SVGAGI. The CDR3 consists of 14 residues. This CDR3 is CASRETAANYGYTF. The CDR3 bases are TGTGCCAGCAGAGAGACAGCCGCTAACTATGGCTACACCTTC.

The V call is TRBV5-1, the J call TRBJ1-4; a weak D match, TRBD1 (6 bases). Trimming removed 4 bases from V and 8 bases from J, with 21 bases in between. Looked up from germline, CDR1 is SGHRS and CDR2 is YFSETQ. The CDR3 sequence is 16 residues long. CDR3 sequence (DNA): TGCGCCAGCAGCAAAGGGGGAGTAAGGGTGGACGAAAAACTGTTTTTT. Protein sequence: CASSKGGVRVDEKLFF.

The CDR3 region is CASSYADYGYTF. The CDR3 nucleotides are TGTGCCAGCAGTTACGCTGACTATGGCTACACCTTC. V gene TRBV6-7 combines with J gene TRBJ1-2; D remains unclear. TRBV6-7 is an ORF for which the function is uncertain. The CDR3 contains 12 residues. The V gene lost 2 bases and the J gene lost 3 bases, with 4 bases spanning the gap.

Details on this clone: The identical CDR3 is also encoded by other nucleotide sequences in the sample. The chain couples TRBV7-9 to TRBJ1-4, with D possibly TRBD1 on 6 matching bases. CDR3 length equals 15 residues. CDR1 is SEHNR, CDR2 FQNEAQ, per germline (reference sequence). V lost 1 base, J lost 2 bases, and 8 bases lay in between. The CDR3 spells CASSLGRGTNEKLFF. In DNA form, the CDR3 reads TGTGCCAGCAGCTTAGGGAGGGGGACTAATGAAAAACTGTTTTTT.

This clone was observed a handful of times. The chain is built from TRBV25-1 and TRBJ1-1, with D uncertain. The V end was cut by 8 bases, the J end by 0 bases, with 4 bases between. The length of the CDR3 is 11 residues. Germline V gene data show CDR1 as MGHDK and CDR2 as SYGVNS. CDR3 sequence (DNA): TGTGCCAGCGAAATGAACACTGAAGCTTTCTTT. It codes for CASEMNTEAFF. Full variable domain (outside the CDR3, taken from reference TRBV25-1 and TRBJ1-1): EADIYQTPRYLVIGTGKKITLECSQTMGHDKMYWYQQDPGMELHLIHYSYGVNSTEKGDLSSESTVSRIRTEHFPLTLESARPSHTSQYLCASEMNTEAFFGQGTRLTVV.

This clone was detected only once. The chain has TRBV11-2 and TRBJ2-7; no firm D call. The CDR3 is made up of 14 amino acids. The germline V gene encodes CDR1 SGHAT and CDR2 FQNNGV. The V and J ends lost 1 base and 2 bases respectively, with 9 bases between them. CDR3 protein: CASSLGRITYEQYF. The CDR3 DNA sequence: TGTGCCAGCAGCTTAGGACGGATCACCTACGAGCAGTACTTC.

The sample holds a few counts of this clone. This chain joins TRBV27 and TRBJ1-5; no clear D gene. In germline, CDR1 is MNHEY, CDR2 SMNVEV (reference sequence). V shed 9 bases and J shed 4 bases, with 25 bases lying between them. The CDR3 sequence is 17 residues long. CDR3 nucleotide sequence: TGTGCCAGTAAACCCGGATTCCCCCCTACCTTAAATCAGCCCCAGCATTTT. It encodes CASKPGFPPTLNQPQHF.

The chain employs TRBV7-2 and TRBJ1-2; 8 bases fit TRBD1. This CDR3 region has 17 residues. CDR1 is SGHTA and CDR2 is FQGNSA in the germline V gene. After removal of 1 base from V and 1 base from J, the junction contained 8 bases not matched to a gene. CDR3 in DNA: TGTGCCAGCAGCTTAGTCTCCGTTGGACAGGGTAACTATGGCTACACCTTC. It translates to CASSLVSVGQGNYGYTF.

The rearrangement uses TRBV7-3 and TRBJ2-2, with D uncertain. Germline CDR1 SGHTA, CDR2 FQGTGA. The CDR3 totals 14 residues. Trimming removed 1 base from V and 6 bases from J, with 9 bases in between. Written as DNA, the CDR3 is TGTGCCAGCAGCTTAATGCGGTCTGCCGGGGAGCTGTTTTTT. It specifies CASSLMRSAGELFF.

This clone came up a few times. V and J are TRBV7-9 and TRBJ1-2, with a tentative D call TRBD1 (6 bases). Trimming removed 3 bases at V and 5 bases at J, with 10 bases between. Germline V CDR1 and CDR2: SEHNR, FQNEAQ (reference sequence). The CDR3 has 13 amino acids. CDR3 bases: TGTGCCAGCAGCTTGGTAGGGGGGTATGGCTACACCTTC. Its translation: CASSLVGGYGYTF.

V gene TRBV4-3 combines with J gene TRBJ2-5; D possibly corresponds to TRBD1 (6 bases). CDR3 length: 14 amino acids. V lost 4 bases to trimming and J lost 3 bases, with 12 bases between them. Germline loops: CDR1 LGHNA, CDR2 YSLEER. The CDR3 DNA is TGCGCCAGCAGCCCGACAGGCGGAAAAGAGACCCAGTACTTC. Translated, it gives CASSPTGGKETQYF.

The chain links TRBV18 to TRBJ2-6; possibly TRBD1 for D (6 bases). Germline CDR1 reads KGHSH; CDR2 reads LQKENI. The CDR3 spans 16 residues. Trimming took 2 bases from V and 0 from J, leaving 8 bases between them. CDR3 DNA: TGTGCCAGCTCACCAGGACAGAGCTCTGGGGCCAACGTCCTGACTTTC. Its translation: CASSPGQSSGANVLTF.

The V gene is TRBV5-4, the J gene TRBJ1-1; D remains ambiguous. The CDR3 sequence is 12 residues long. Trimming stripped 0 bases from V and 10 bases from J, with 10 bases between. Germline CDR1 reads SGHNT; CDR2 reads YYREEE (reference sequence). CDR3 DNA sequence: TGTGCCAGCAGCTTGGGGTTTGGCGGAGCTTTCTTT. Translating gives CASSLGFGGAFF.

This chain links TRBV7-3 with TRBJ1-5, with TRBD1 as a possible D gene (5 bases). Germline V gene sequence: CDR1 SGHTA, CDR2 FQGTGA. This CDR3 has 16 residues. The germline V and J ends were trimmed by 7 bases and 4 bases, with 20 bases remaining between them. The CDR3 DNA is TGTGCCAGCAAGCCGGTGGTCGGGGGGTGGAATCAGCCCCAGCATTTT. It is translated as CASKPVVGGWNQPQHF.

The CDR3 is CASSSPFQETQYF. The CDR3 DNA reads as TGTGCCAGCAGTTCCCCTTTTCAAGAGACCCAGTACTTC. The rearrangement uses TRBV27 and TRBJ2-5; D remains ambiguous. The germline V and J ends were trimmed by 4 bases and 2 bases, with 8 bases remaining between them. CDR3 length: 13 amino acids. In germline, CDR1 is MNHEY, CDR2 SMNVEV (reference sequence).

The chain is built from TRBV6-5 and TRBJ2-3, with D perhaps being TRBD1 or TRBD2 (5 bases each). Per germline, CDR1 MNHEY and CDR2 SVGAGI. Deletions cut 0 bases from V and 1 base from J, with 11 bases between. This CDR3 has 16 amino acids. The CDR3, as DNA: TGTGCCAGCAGTTACTCCCCCCCGGGGCGCACAGATACGCAGTATTTT. It specifies CASSYSPPGRTDTQYF.

CDR3 amino acids: CASRQGHNTGELFF. The CDR3 DNA is TGTGCTAGCCGTCAGGGCCACAACACCGGGGAGCTGTTTTTT. This rearrangement joins TRBV7-7 to TRBJ2-2; D is perhaps TRBD1 (5 bases). Germline CDR1 is SSHAT and CDR2 is FNYEAQ (reference sequence). CDR3 length equals 14 residues.

J is TRBJ1-1 and V is TRBV7-3; D ambiguous. The CDR3 extends over 16 amino acids. Germline values: CDR1 SGHTA, CDR2 FQGTGA. V dropped 1 base and J dropped 1 base, with 13 bases sitting between them. The CDR3 reads CASSLRAGFGNTEAFF. Written as DNA, the CDR3 is TGTGCCAGCAGCTTAAGGGCGGGTTTCGGGAACACTGAAGCTTTCTTT.

The chain has TRBV10-3 and TRBJ2-2; 11 bases align to TRBD2. V was clipped by 6 bases and J by 8 bases; unmatched bases: 5. The CDR3 is 14 amino acids. Germline CDR1 and CDR2: ENHRY and SYGVKD. Here the CDR3 reads CAIRELAGVGELFF. The CDR3 DNA reads TGTGCCATCAGGGAACTAGCGGGGGTTGGGGAGCTGTTTTTT.

This clone was seen only once. The chain is built from TRBV19 and TRBJ1-2, with D perhaps TRBD1 (5 bases). The V end was cut by 6 bases, the J end by 0 bases, with 20 bases between. Germline V gene data show CDR1 as LNHDA and CDR2 as SQIVND (reference sequence). The CDR3 sequence is 17 residues long. CDR3 loop: CASRDGGAGTTNYGYTF. The DNA of the CDR3 is TGTGCCAGTAGAGATGGGGGAGCAGGCACGACTAACTATGGCTACACCTTC.

The chain combines TRBV7-9 with TRBJ2-5; tentative D call: TRBD2 (6 bases). CDR3 size: 16 residues. Trimming removed 2 bases at V and 0 bases at J, with 13 bases between. Germline V CDR1 and CDR2: SEHNR, FQNEAQ (reference sequence). CDR3 residues: CASSLFYREYQETQYF. The CDR3 DNA follows: TGTGCCAGCAGCTTATTCTACCGGGAGTACCAAGAGACCCAGTACTTC. Using reference TRBV7-9 and TRBJ2-5 for the parts outside the CDR3, the full variable domain is DTGVSQNPRHKITKRGQNVTFRCDPISEHNRLYWYRQTLGQGPEFLTYFQNEAQLEKSRLLSDRFSAERPKGSFSTLEIQRTEQGDSAMYLCASSLFYREYQETQYFGPGTRLLVL.